The present T cell receptor (beta chain) was sequenced within a study of shared clonotypes between healthy human individuals. Clones were sequenced by immunoSEQ multiplex PCR, and TCRdb holds only the in-frame ones, with some missing. The sample yields about 1 million clones, under 80% seen once. V dropped 4 bases and J dropped 4; count of bases not matched to a gene: 7. The CDR3 runs to 15 residues. Germline values: CDR1 SGHTA, CDR2 FQGNSA. The sequence derives from a man aged 18 to 30 in good health. The gene calls are TRBV7-2 and TRBJ2-1, with 7 bases that match TRBD1. What was sequenced was memory CD4+ T cells sorted from blood. Subset reported: CD45RA-negative fraction. For the CDR3, the DNA is TGTGCCAGCAGCTCGACAGGGAACCCGTACAATGAGCAGTTCTTC. As protein: CASSSTGNPYNEQFF.